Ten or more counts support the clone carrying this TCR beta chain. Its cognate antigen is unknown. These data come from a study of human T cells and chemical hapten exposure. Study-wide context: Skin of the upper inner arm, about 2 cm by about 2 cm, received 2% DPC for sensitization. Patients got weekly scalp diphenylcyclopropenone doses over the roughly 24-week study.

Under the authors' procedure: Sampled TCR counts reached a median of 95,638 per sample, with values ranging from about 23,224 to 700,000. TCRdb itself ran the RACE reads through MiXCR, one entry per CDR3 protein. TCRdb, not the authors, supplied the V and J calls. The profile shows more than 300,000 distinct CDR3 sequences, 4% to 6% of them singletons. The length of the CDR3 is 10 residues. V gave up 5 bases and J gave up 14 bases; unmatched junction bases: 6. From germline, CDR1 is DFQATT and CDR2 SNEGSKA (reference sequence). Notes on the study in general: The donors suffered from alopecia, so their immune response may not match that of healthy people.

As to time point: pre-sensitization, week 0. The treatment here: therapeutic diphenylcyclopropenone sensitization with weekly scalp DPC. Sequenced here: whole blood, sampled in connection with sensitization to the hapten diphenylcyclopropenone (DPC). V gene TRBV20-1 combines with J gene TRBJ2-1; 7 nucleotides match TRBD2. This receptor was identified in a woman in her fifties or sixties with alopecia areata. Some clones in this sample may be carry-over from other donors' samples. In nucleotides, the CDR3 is TGCAGTGCTGGCCTAGCGGAGAAGTTCTTC. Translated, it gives CSAGLAEKFF.